This T cell receptor (beta chain) comes out of a study of CD8+ T cells in alopecia areata. Overall study findings and caveats: Normal skin's resident alphabeta T cells are sequenced alongside lesional scalp T cells.

As the sequencing template, cDNA was produced by extracting RNA and reverse transcribing it. The table came from immunoSEQ multiplex PCR; TCRdb's copy has only in-frame clones and leaves some out. The data hold fewer than 150,000 clones, with approximately 58% observed a single time. This clone has a handful of counts. Its matching antigen is unknown. The sequencing here drew on CD4+ T cells sorted from blood, taken at week 0. The sequence came from a human donor with alopecia areata.

In nucleotides, the CDR3 is TGTGCCGGGCAGGCCGAGGCGGGGGGTGGTACTGAGCAGTTCTTC. Translated, it gives CAGQAEAGGGTEQFF. The J gene is TRBJ2-1, the V gene TRBV5-4; 8 bases align to TRBD2. The CDR3 consists of 15 residues. Germline loops: CDR1 SGHNT, CDR2 YYREEE (reference sequence). With V trimmed by 10 bases and J by 9 bases, 18 bases remained unmatched.